Listed here is a single TCR beta chain. Its binding antigen is unknown. No base qualities exist here, and no much larger clone lies one base off it. The library was built by means of the immunoSEQ multiplex PCR assay. Adaptive Biotechnologies (Seattle, WA) carried out genomic DNA extraction, TRB sequencing and normalization. The original pipeline was this. To compute clonality, the Shannon entropy of productive TRB sequences was normalized by log2 of unique productive sequences and then subtracted from one. KLL-specific clonotypes in tumors were identified by matching TCRbeta CDR3 amino acid sequences to those from the tetramer-sorted sample of each patient. In its TCRdb copy, this immuneACCESS table keeps in-frame sequences only and misses some clones. Where compared with another copy, unresolved V genes explain less than half of these, and the others have no known cause. V and J calls and clone size are as listed in that table; D and trimming were resolved from the DNA. The sample table shows fewer than 3,500 clones, and 84% are seen once. The ten largest make up roughly 9.5% of the sample.

The data were obtained in a study of tumor-infiltrating T cells and Merkel cell polyomavirus (dated 2017 in TCRdb). About the study as a whole: The study examined CD8+ T cells specific for the Merkel cell polyomavirus KLL epitope in Merkel cell carcinoma patients. Patients came in at different disease stages and had a median follow-up of 2.7 years, ranging from roughly 1.1 to 6.0 years. Patient treatments varied, were not standardized, and included chemotherapy, radiation and immunotherapies. In 14 to 15 samples, KLL-tetramer-sorted cells taken from blood or tumor-infiltrating lymphocytes underwent TRB sequencing, as did 11 to 12 matched whole-tumor samples. Most of the whole-tumor samples were approximately 24-micron curls sectioned from formalin-fixed, paraffin-embedded tissue blocks. In the whole study, one tumor sample was a frozen nodal tumor digest, and another tumor sample was a flash-frozen core biopsy of a metastasis.

All patients' tumors stained robustly positive for Merkel cell polyomavirus Large T antigen by immunohistochemistry. About twelve Merkel cell carcinoma patients with robust KLL-tetramer+ populations, above 0.04% of CD8+ T cells, in blood and/or cultured TIL were included. All patients were Caucasian, with a median age of approximately 60 years and a range of roughly 45 to 77 years. The paper's findings and limits, for the study overall: KLL-specific TRB repertoires were found to be diverse and largely private, with only one public clonotype, shared by two patients, identified among around 420 unique sequences. Significantly improved MCC-specific survival was associated with a higher intratumoral fraction of KLL-specific T cells (about 1.9-18% versus about 0-0.14%). Because the study covered only a single viral epitope, T cells targeting other Merkel cell polyomavirus epitopes were not captured. One limitation of the study is the small sample size (n of about twelve patients). A significant MCC-specific survival advantage (P = 0.0051) was associated with a greater number of unique KLL-specific clonotypes in tumors (roughly 5-110 vs 0-3).

The V and J ends are trimmed by 7 bases and 1 base, leaving 5 bases between them. The CDR3 contains 11 residues, cysteine and phenylalanine counted. The CDR3 DNA has 33 bases and is translated from base 1. Sequencing was performed on tumor tissue. The chain employs TRBV5-7 and TRBJ1-2; a confident D gene designation cannot be given. TRBV5-7 is given ORF status, its function remaining uncertain. This TCR was sampled from a man aged 45-60 years with Merkel cell carcinoma. Here the CDR3 is given as CASHSNYGYTF. Here is the DNA: TGTGCCAGCCACAGTAACTATGGCTACACCTTC.